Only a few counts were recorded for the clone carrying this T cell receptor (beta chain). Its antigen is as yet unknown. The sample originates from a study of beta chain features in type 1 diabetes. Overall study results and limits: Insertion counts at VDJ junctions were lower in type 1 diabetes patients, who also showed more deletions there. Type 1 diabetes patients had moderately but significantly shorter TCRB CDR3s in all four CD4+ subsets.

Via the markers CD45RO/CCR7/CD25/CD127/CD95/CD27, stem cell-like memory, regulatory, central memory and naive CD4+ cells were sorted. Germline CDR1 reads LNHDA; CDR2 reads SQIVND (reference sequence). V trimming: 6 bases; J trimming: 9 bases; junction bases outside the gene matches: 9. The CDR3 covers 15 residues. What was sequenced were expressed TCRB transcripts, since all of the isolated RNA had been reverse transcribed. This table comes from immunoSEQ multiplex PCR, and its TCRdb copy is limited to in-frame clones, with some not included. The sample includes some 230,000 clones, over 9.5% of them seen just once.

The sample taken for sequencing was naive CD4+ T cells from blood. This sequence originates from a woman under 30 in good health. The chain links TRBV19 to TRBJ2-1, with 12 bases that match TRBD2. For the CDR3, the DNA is TGTGCCAGTAGCCTCTCTAGCGGGAGGGCCTTTGAGCAGTTCTTC. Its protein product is CASSLSSGRAFEQFF.